This T cell receptor (beta chain) was obtained from a study of CD8 T cells in ankylosing spondylitis. TCRdb re-called the 5' RACE reads through MiXCR, storing one row per CDR3 protein. The table includes 250,000 to 400,000 distinct CDR3 sequences, around 10% detected once. The CDR3 is made up of 12 amino acids. Germline CDR1 is SGDLS and CDR2 is YYNGEE. V dropped 2 bases and J dropped 8 bases, with 7 bases sitting between them. The sample holds many counts of this clonotype. The antigen remains unidentified. General study points: As reported, disease-linked clones showed significant enrichment in matched ankylosing spondylitis synovial fluid. A TCR beta motif of under ten highly homologous variants seemed to mark ankylosing spondylitis blood.

The chain employs TRBV9 and TRBJ2-2, with D maybe TRBD1 (6 bases). The receptor comes from a female donor with ankylosing spondylitis or in good health (not recorded which). What was sequenced was blood, either unsorted or a sorted T cell fraction (not recorded which). The CDR3: CASSVRGGELFF. CDR3 sequence (DNA): TGTGCCAGCAGCGTTAGGGGGGGGGAGCTGTTTTTT.